This TCR beta chain is from a study of blood T cell repertoires in COVID-19. On the study more broadly: T cells, B-cell-depleted T cells, or PBMCs supplied cDNA or gDNA.

V was clipped by 7 bases and J by 3 bases; unmatched bases: 4. The CDR3 loop spans 14 amino acids. CDR1 LNHDA and CDR2 SQIVND come from the germline V gene (reference sequence). TCRdb's table, derived via immunoSEQ multiplex PCR, lists solely in-frame clones and lacks some. The sample includes about 300,000 clones, roughly 90% of them seen just once. The chain recombines TRBV19 with TRBJ1-4, with 8 bases fitting TRBD1. The sample comprised peripheral blood. This clonotype originated in a woman in her 30s with COVID-19, enrolled during active disease. CDR3 sequence (DNA): TGTGCCAGTACAACAGGGGGGGCTAATGAAAAACTGTTTTTT. Amino acids: CASTTGGANEKLFF.